This T cell receptor (beta chain) emerged from a study of regulatory T cells in long-lasting Graves disease. The germline V gene encodes CDR1 SQVTM and CDR2 ANQGSEA. The CDR3 consists of 13 residues. V lost 6 bases, J lost 6 bases, and 9 bases stayed unmatched. Time point specified: newly diagnosed GD, antithyroid drugs for less than 3 months. PBMC-extracted RNA yielded the TCR library. Arm-PCR of CDR3 regions with iRepertoire HTBI primers generated TCR beta libraries. From the multiplex PCR reads, TCRdb called clonotypes with MiXCR, one entry per CDR3 protein. The sample consists of approximately 400,000 distinct CDR3 sequences, 15% of them appearing once. This clonotype was seen repeatedly, ten times or more. A further study also used this sample, focusing on T cells in Graves' hyperthyroidism and ophthalmopathy. In that study: The HTBI primer set was used in a first-round RT-PCR of the TCR CDR3.

V gene TRBV29-1 combines with J gene TRBJ2-7, with 9 bases matching TRBD2. The sequencing here drew on peripheral blood mononuclear cells (PBMCs), taken at new diagnosis, from a patient treated with antithyroid drugs. This receptor was taken from a woman aged 25 to 39 with Graves disease. In nucleotides, the CDR3 is TGCAGCGTGTGGGATAGCGGGAGCACCGAGCAGTACTTC. This translates into CSVWDSGSTEQYF.